Listed below are T cell receptor beta chains from one sample, sequenced in a study of blood T cell repertoires in COVID-19. Profiling relied on immunoSEQ multiplex PCR, and the TCRdb table lists in-frame clones only, not all of them. The data show under 300,000 clones, with approximately 81% seen just once and around 2.9% held by the top ten. The sequencing input was peripheral blood. These receptors all come from a woman in her fifties or sixties with active or convalescent COVID-19. Both conserved end residues are part of each CDR3. D genes are given only for firm matches. Rows give clone size only sometimes, using once, few, many, or a class for an expanded clone.

V gene	D gene	J gene	clone size	CDR3 DNA	CDR3 protein
TRBV5-1	.	TRBJ1-2	few	TGCGCCAGCAGCTTGGCCCAGAGCGCCTATGGCTACACCTTC	CASSLAQSAYGYTF
TRBV5-1	TRBD1	TRBJ1-1	.	TGCGCCAGCAGCTTGGGACAGGGATACACTGAAGCTTTCTTT	CASSLGQGYTEAFF
TRBV6-1	TRBD1	TRBJ2-7	.	TGTGCCAGCAGTGAACCACAGGGGATCAGGGCCTACGAGCAGTACTTC	CASSEPQGIRAYEQYF
TRBV18	TRBD1	TRBJ2-1	.	TGTGCCAGCTTCGACCGGGACAGCTACAATGAGCAGTTCTTC	CASFDRDSYNEQFF
TRBV27	.	TRBJ1-6	.	TGTGCCAGCAGTTTATTTACGGGGGGGGAGAATTCACCCCTCCACTTT	CASSLFTGGENSPLHF
TRBV27	.	TRBJ2-7	.	TGTGCCAGCAGTTCTAGGCCCTACGAGCAGTACTTC	CASSSRPYEQYF
TRBV5-5	.	TRBJ2-2	.	TGTGCCAGCAGCTTCGCAGGGGCCGTAGACACCGGGGAGCTGTTTTTT	CASSFAGAVDTGELFF
TRBV6-5	TRBD1	TRBJ2-1	.	TGTGCCAGCAGTAGGGACAGGGGACCCAATGAGCAGTTCTTC	CASSRDRGPNEQFF
TRBV6-5	.	TRBJ2-3	.	TGTGCCAGCAGTTACTCTGGACAGAGCACAGATACGCAGTATTTT	CASSYSGQSTDTQYF
TRBV11-1	.	TRBJ2-3	few	TGTGCCAGCAGCTATCTCACAAGCACAGATACGCAGTATTTT	CASSYLTSTDTQYF
TRBV7-9	TRBD1	TRBJ2-2	.	TGTGCCAGCAGCTTCACAGGGGGAACGAACACCGGGGAGCTGTTTTTT	CASSFTGGTNTGELFF
TRBV5-6	.	TRBJ1-1	.	TGTGCCAGCAGCTTGGACCCTGACACGGTTGAAGCTTTCTTT	CASSLDPDTVEAFF
TRBV25-1	.	TRBJ2-7	few	TGTGCCAGCAGACCGAATTACGGGTGGGGGGTGTACGAGCAGTACTTC	CASRPNYGWGVYEQYF
TRBV6-5	.	TRBJ1-2	.	TGTGCCAGCAGCCCGGAGCTATGGTATGGCTACACCTTC	CASSPELWYGYTF
TRBV7-3	TRBD2	TRBJ2-3	.	TGTGCCAGCAGCCCCGGGCCGGGGCGGGGGGGCACAGATACGCAGTATTTT	CASSPGPGRGGTDTQYF
TRBV7-6	.	TRBJ1-3	.	TGTGCCAGCAGCTTAGAGGGACACATCTCTGGAAACACCATATATTTT	CASSLEGHISGNTIYF
TRBV6-5	.	TRBJ1-1	.	TGTGCCAGCACCCCCCTACAGGCTATGAACACTGAAGCTTTCTTT	CASTPLQAMNTEAFF
TRBV5-5	.	TRBJ2-3	few	TGTGCCAGCAGCTTGGGTTTCGGGGTTCGACTAGTTCTGCCAGATACGCAGTATTTT	CASSLGFGVRLVLPDTQYF
TRBV25-1	.	TRBJ2-2	once	TGTGCCAGCCGAGTGCAGGGCAACACCGGGGAGCTGTTTTTT	CASRVQGNTGELFF
TRBV4-1	.	TRBJ1-3	.	TGCGCCAGCAGCCAAGAAGGAACGAGGAGCTCTGGAAACACCATATATTTT	CASSQEGTRSSGNTIYF
TRBV7-8	.	TRBJ2-1	.	TGTGCCAGCAGCGAAGGAGACGACTCCTACAATGAGCAGTTCTTC	CASSEGDDSYNEQFF
TRBV7-9	.	TRBJ2-1	.	TGTGCCAGCAGACCCCAGGGGAATGAGCAGTTCTTC	CASRPQGNEQFF
TRBV27	TRBD2	TRBJ2-3	.	TGTGCCAGCAGCTTCTCCGGGACTAGCGGCACAGATACGCAGTATTTT	CASSFSGTSGTDTQYF
TRBV5-1	.	TRBJ1-3	.	TGCGCCAGCAGCTCCCAGGGAAACACCATATATTTT	CASSSQGNTIYF
TRBV19	TRBD2	TRBJ2-1	.	TGTGCCAGTGGGGCTAGCGGGGGGTACAATGAGCAGTTCTTC	CASGASGGYNEQFF
TRBV4-3	TRBD2	TRBJ2-7	.	TGCGCCAGCAGCCAAGATGGCCCGGGACTAGCTAACTACTACGAGCAGTACTTC	CASSQDGPGLANYYEQYF
TRBV5-5	.	TRBJ1-5	.	TGTGCCAGCAGCTTAATACAGGGCCAGCCCCAGCATTTT	CASSLIQGQPQHF
TRBV19	TRBD2	TRBJ2-3	.	TGTGCCAGTAGTACCGATGTAGCGGGGGGGCTGGCAGATACGCAGTATTTT	CASSTDVAGGLADTQYF
TRBV3-1/TRBV3-2	TRBD1	TRBJ2-7	.	TGTGCCAGCAGCTTGGGGGACAGCCACTCCTACGAGCAGTACTTC	CASSLGDSHSYEQYF
TRBV18	.	TRBJ1-1	.	TGTGCCAGCTCACCACTTCAGGGTAATACTGAAGCTTTCTTT	CASSPLQGNTEAFF
TRBV12-5	TRBD1	TRBJ2-2	.	TGTGCTAGTGGTTTGGTCAGAGGGACAGCGAACACCGGGGAGCTGTTTTTT	CASGLVRGTANTGELFF
TRBV7-2	.	TRBJ2-3	.	TGTGCCAGCAGCGACCCTCCGGGTCTCCCTGGAGATACGCAGTATTTT	CASSDPPGLPGDTQYF
TRBV6-5	.	TRBJ1-1	.	TGTGCCAGCAATTCAGGGTATGGGAACACTGAAGCTTTCTTT	CASNSGYGNTEAFF
TRBV6-4	.	TRBJ2-3	.	TGTGCCAGCAGGGACAGTAGCGCAGATACGCAGTATTTT	CASRDSSADTQYF
TRBV18	.	TRBJ1-2	.	TGTGCCAGCTCACCCCCTTGGGCCGGGTCGGGGTCTGAAGGCTACACCTTC	CASSPPWAGSGSEGYTF
TRBV5-1	.	TRBJ1-6	.	TGCGCCAGCAGCTTGGTGATGGGGGCTCTATCGCCCCTCCACTTT	CASSLVMGALSPLHF
TRBV5-4	TRBD2	TRBJ2-1	.	TGTGCCAGCGTGTCAAGGACTAGCGGGTACAATGAGCAGTTCTTC	CASVSRTSGYNEQFF
TRBV12-3/TRBV12-4	.	TRBJ1-1	.	TGTGCCAGCAGTCCTACGCCTTACACTGAAGCTTTCTTT	CASSPTPYTEAFF
TRBV19	TRBD1	TRBJ2-7	.	TGTGCCAGTAGTATCTTGGGACAGTCAAGACACGAGCAGTACTTC	CASSILGQSRHEQYF
TRBV15	.	TRBJ1-3	.	TGTGCCACCAGCAGAAGCCTCAACCCCCTCAACGCCATATATTTT	CATSRSLNPLNAIYF
TRBV20-1	.	TRBJ1-5	.	TGCAGTGCTAGTACAGAACCGCATCAGCCCCAGCATTTT	CSASTEPHQPQHF
TRBV7-2	TRBD2	TRBJ2-3	.	TGTGCCAGCAGAAAGTCTAGCGGGGTAAAGGATACGCAGTATTTT	CASRKSSGVKDTQYF
TRBV6-5	TRBD2	TRBJ2-3	.	TGTGCCAGCAGGAGAGCGGGGGAGGAAAATACGCAGTATTTT	CASRRAGEENTQYF
TRBV5-4	.	TRBJ2-3	.	TGTGCCAGCAGCTTGTATGAGGGCACAGATACGCAGTATTTT	CASSLYEGTDTQYF
TRBV3-1/TRBV3-2	.	TRBJ1-5	.	TGTGCCAGCAGCCAGACACCCAATCAGCCCCAGCATTTT	CASSQTPNQPQHF
TRBV27	TRBD1	TRBJ2-7	.	TGTGCCAGCAGTTATCTTCGTATGGACAGGGGCAGCGAGCAGTACTTC	CASSYLRMDRGSEQYF
TRBV7-2	TRBD2	TRBJ2-1	.	TGTGCCAGCAGCTTAGGAAGGACTAGCGGGAAGCATGAGCAGTTCTTC	CASSLGRTSGKHEQFF
TRBV13	.	TRBJ1-2	.	TGTGCCAGCAGCACCTTATGGGGGGACTATGGCTACACCTTC	CASSTLWGDYGYTF
TRBV24-1	TRBD1	TRBJ1-4	.	TGTGCCACCAGTCCCAAACTCGGAGACAGGGGTGAAAAACTGTTTTTT	CATSPKLGDRGEKLFF
TRBV4-2	TRBD2	TRBJ2-1	.	TGTGCCAGCAGCCAATCGGCGGGGGGGCCTCGTAGCGAGCAGTTCTTC	CASSQSAGGPRSEQFF
TRBV10-3	TRBD2	TRBJ2-1	.	TGTGCCATCAGTGCGCCCAGCGGGGGGGACAATGAGCAGTTCTTC	CAISAPSGGDNEQFF
TRBV6-5	.	TRBJ1-2	.	TGTGCCAGCAGTTACTCAGGGGGCTATGGCTACACCTTC	CASSYSGGYGYTF
TRBV19	.	TRBJ2-5	once	TGTGCCAGTAGTGCGGCTGGAGAGACCCAGTACTTC	CASSAAGETQYF
TRBV2	TRBD1	TRBJ1-1	.	TGTGCCAGCACTCCCCAGGGGGGTTGGACTGAAGCTTTCTTT	CASTPQGGWTEAFF
TRBV30	TRBD1	TRBJ1-2	.	TGTGCCTGGACCGACAGGGGGCGCGGCTATGGCTACACCTTC	CAWTDRGRGYGYTF